Here is one T cell receptor (beta chain) with its context. The antigen remains unidentified. The read comes to an end 3 residues before the CDR3 does, leaving the germline J gene to fill in the end. Generated by immunoSEQ multiplex PCR, the TCRdb table keeps only in-frame clones and is missing some. The sample table sets out some 26,000 clones. Germline V gene lookup returns CDR1 LNHDA and CDR2 SQIVND (reference sequence). The CDR3 covers 15 residues. The data stem from a study of T cells in women clearing cervical HPV infection. As for the study in general: For cases, blood was sampled a median about 160 days after lesion detection, interquartile range roughly 85 to 200 days. Notes on the study in general: Each sample's T-cell count was unknown, possibly confounding richness. Repertoire richness, not evenness, was significantly elevated in CIN3+ cases versus controls.

This receptor was identified in a woman between 18 and 69 years old with a cervical HPV16 infection that either progressed to CIN3+ or cleared (not recorded which). V usage is TRBV19 and J usage is TRBJ1-2; no firm D call. Sample: blood buffy coat. The CDR3 region is CASSIPYPSSYDYTF. The CDR3 bases that were read are TGTGCCAGTAGTATCCCCTATCCGAGCTCCTACGAC.